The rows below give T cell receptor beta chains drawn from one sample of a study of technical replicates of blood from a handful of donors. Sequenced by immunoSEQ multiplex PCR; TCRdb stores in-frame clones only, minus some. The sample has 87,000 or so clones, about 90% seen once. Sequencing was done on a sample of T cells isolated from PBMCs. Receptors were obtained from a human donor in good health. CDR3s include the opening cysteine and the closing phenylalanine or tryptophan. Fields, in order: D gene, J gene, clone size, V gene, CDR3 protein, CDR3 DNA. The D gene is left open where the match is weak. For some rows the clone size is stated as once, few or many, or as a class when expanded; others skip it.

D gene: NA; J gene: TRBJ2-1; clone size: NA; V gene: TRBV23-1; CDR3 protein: CASSLLGGWQFF; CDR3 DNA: TGCGCCAGCAGTCTGTTAGGGGGTTGGCAGTTCTTC
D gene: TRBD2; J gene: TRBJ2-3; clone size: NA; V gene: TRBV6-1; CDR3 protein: CASETSGASPDTQYF; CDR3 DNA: TGTGCCAGCGAGACTAGCGGGGCCTCTCCAGATACGCAGTATTTT
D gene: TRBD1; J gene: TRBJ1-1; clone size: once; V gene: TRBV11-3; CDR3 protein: CASGTATTSHTEAFF; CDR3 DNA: TGTGCCAGTGGGACAGCGACTACGTCCCACACTGAAGCTTTCTTT
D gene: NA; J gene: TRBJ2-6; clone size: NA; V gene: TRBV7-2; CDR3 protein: CASSKAGAGGANVLTF; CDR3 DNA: TGTGCCAGCAGCAAGGCGGGGGCGGGTGGGGCCAACGTCCTGACTTTC
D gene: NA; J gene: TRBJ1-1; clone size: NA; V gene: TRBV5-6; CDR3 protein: CASSLKRWRGTEAFF; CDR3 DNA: TGTGCCAGCAGCTTGAAGCGGTGGCGGGGGACTGAAGCTTTCTTT
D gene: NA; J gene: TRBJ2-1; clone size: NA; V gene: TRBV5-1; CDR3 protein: CASRLVDRELFF; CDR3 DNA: TGCGCCAGCAGGCTGGTTGATCGGGAGTTGTTCTTC
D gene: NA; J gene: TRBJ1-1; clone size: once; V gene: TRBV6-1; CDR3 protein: CASTPGHQGTEAFF; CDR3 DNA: TGTGCCAGCACACCGGGACACCAAGGCACTGAAGCTTTCTTT
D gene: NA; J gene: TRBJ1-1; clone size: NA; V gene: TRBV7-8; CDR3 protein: CASITYTEAFF; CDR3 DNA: TGTGCCAGCATTACATACACTGAAGCTTTCTTT
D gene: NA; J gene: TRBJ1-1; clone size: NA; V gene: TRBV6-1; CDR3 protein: CASSEGAFEAFF; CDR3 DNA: TGTGCCAGCAGTGAAGGGGCCTTTGAAGCTTTCTTT
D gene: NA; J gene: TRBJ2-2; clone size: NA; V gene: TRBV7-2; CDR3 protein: CASSLGLQWDTGELFF; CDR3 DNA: TGTGCCAGCAGCTTGGGACTCCAATGGGACACCGGGGAGCTGTTTTTT
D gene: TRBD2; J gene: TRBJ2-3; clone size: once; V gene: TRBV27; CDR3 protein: CATKAGGSTDTQYF; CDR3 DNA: TGTGCCACTAAAGCGGGAGGGAGCACAGATACGCAGTATTTT
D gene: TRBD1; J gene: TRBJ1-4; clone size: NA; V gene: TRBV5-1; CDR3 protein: CASSSASGGIEKLFF; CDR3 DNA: TGCGCCAGCAGCTCGGCATCAGGGGGTATTGAAAAACTGTTTTTT
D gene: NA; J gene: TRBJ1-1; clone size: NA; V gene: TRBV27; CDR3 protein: CASSNTGEAFF; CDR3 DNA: TGTGCCAGCAGCAATACAGGCGAAGCTTTCTTT
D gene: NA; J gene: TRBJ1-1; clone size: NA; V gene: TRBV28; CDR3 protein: CASNIGVPAGAFF; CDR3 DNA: TGTGCCAGCAACATCGGGGTCCCGGCCGGAGCTTTCTTT
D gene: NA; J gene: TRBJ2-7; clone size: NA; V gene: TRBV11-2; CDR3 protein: CASSLVELAIVHEQYF; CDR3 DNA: TGTGCCAGCAGCTTAGTAGAGCTAGCGATAGTCCACGAGCAGTACTTC
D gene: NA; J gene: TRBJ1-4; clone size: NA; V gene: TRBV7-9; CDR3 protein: CASSLPGEREKLFF; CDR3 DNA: TGTGCCAGCAGCTTGCCGGGGGAGCGAGAAAAACTGTTTTTT
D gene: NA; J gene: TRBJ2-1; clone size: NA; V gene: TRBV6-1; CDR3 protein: CASSWYSAYSDEQFF; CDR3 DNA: TGTGCCAGCAGTTGGTATAGCGCCTATTCGGATGAGCAGTTCTTC
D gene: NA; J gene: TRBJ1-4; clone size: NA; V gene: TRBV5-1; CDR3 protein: CASSTDSTNEKLFF; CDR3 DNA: TGCGCCAGCAGCACGGACAGTACGAATGAAAAACTGTTTTTT
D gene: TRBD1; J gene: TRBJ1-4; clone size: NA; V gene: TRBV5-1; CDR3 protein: CASSTSGTGDEKLFF; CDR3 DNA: TGCGCCAGCAGCACGTCCGGGACAGGGGATGAAAAACTGTTTTTT
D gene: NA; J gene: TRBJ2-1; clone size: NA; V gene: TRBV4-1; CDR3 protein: CASSQQRLRGRAHNEQFF; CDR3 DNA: TGCGCCAGCAGCCAGCAACGATTAAGGGGGAGGGCCCACAATGAGCAGTTCTTC
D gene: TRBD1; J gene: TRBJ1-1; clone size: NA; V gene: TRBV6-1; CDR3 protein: CASEDRGFTEAFF; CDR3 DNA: TGTGCCAGCGAGGACAGGGGGTTTACTGAAGCTTTCTTT
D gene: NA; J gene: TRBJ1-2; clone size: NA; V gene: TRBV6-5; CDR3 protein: CASSYSIETELDGYTF; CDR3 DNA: TGTGCCAGCAGTTACTCGATCGAGACAGAGCTGGACGGCTACACCTTC
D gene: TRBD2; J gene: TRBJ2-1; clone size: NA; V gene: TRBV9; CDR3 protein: CASSEPGTRDNEQFF; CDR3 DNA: TGTGCCAGCAGCGAACCCGGGACTAGGGACAATGAGCAGTTCTTC
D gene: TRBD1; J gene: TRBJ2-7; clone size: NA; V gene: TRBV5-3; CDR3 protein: CARSPGTGEKYEQYF; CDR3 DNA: TGTGCCAGAAGCCCCGGGACAGGGGAGAAATACGAGCAGTACTTC
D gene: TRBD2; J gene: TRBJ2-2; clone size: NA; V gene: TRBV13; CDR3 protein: CASSSAGDTTFTGELFF; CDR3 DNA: TGTGCCAGCAGCTCAGCGGGGGACACAACCTTCACCGGGGAGCTGTTTTTT
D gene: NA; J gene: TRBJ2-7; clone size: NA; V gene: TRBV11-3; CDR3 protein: CASSPSYRLPYEQYF; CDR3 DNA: TGTGCCAGCAGCCCATCGTACAGGCTGCCCTACGAGCAGTACTTC
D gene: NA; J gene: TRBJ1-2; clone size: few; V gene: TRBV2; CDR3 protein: CASRAGNFNYGYTF; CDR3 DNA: TGTGCCAGCAGGGCAGGCAACTTCAACTATGGCTACACCTTC
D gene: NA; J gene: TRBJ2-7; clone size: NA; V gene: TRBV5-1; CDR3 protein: CASRRSGLYDEQYF; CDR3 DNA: TGCGCCAGCAGGAGAAGCGGGTTATACGACGAGCAGTACTTC
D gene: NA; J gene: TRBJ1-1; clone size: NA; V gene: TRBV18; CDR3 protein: CASSPRGGNTEAFF; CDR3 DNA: TGTGCCAGCTCACCACGGGGGGGCAACACTGAAGCTTTCTTT